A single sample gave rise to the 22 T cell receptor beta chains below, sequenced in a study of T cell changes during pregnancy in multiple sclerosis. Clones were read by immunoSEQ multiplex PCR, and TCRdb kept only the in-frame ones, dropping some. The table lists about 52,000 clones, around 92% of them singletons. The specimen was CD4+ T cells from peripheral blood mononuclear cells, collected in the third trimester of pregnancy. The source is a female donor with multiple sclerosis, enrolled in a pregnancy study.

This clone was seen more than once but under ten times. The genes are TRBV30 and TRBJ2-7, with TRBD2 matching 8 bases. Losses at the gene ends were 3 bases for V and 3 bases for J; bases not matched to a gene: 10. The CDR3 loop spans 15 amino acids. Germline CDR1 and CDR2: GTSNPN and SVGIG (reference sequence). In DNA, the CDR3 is TGTGCCTGGAGCATAGGGACTAGTTGGGGCTACGAGCAGTACTTC. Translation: CAWSIGTSWGYEQYF.

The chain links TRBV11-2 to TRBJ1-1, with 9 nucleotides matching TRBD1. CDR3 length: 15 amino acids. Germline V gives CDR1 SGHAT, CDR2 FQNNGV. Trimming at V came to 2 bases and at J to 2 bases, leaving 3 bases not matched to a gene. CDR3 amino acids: CASSLMGQGNTEAFF. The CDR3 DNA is TGTGCCAGCAGCTTAATGGGACAGGGCAACACTGAAGCTTTCTTT.

The CDR3 DNA follows: TGCAGTGCTATAGGGGACTATGGCTACACCTTC. Translation: CSAIGDYGYTF. The rearrangement joins TRBV20-1 to TRBJ1-2, with D perhaps matching TRBD1 (5 bases). Germline V CDR1 and CDR2: DFQATT, SNEGSKA (reference sequence). Trimming cost V 4 bases and J 3 bases, with 6 bases left between them. The length of the CDR3 is 11 residues.

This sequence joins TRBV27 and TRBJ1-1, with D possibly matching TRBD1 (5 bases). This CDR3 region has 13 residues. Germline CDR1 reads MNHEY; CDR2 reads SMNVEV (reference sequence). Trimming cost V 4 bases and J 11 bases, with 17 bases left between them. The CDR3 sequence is CASSSQGRTGAFF. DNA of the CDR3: TGTGCCAGCAGTTCGCAGGGTCGGACCGGGGCTTTCTTT.

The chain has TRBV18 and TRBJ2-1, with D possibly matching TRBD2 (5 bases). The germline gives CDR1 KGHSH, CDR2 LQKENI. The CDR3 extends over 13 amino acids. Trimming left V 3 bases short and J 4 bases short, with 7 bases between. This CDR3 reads CASSPDYYNEQFF. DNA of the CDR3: TGTGCCAGCTCACCTGACTATTACAATGAGCAGTTCTTC.

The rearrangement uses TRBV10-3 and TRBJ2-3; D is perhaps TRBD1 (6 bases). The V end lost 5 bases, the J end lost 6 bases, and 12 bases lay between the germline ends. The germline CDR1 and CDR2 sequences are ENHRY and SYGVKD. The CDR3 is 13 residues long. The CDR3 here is CAISRDRSDTQYF. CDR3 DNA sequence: TGTGCCATCAGTCGTGACAGGTCGGATACGCAGTATTTT.

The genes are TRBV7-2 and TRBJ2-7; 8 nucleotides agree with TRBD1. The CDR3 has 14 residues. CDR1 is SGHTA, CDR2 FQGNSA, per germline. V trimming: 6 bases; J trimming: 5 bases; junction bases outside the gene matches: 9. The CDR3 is CASSFDRGIDEQYF. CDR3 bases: TGTGCCAGCAGTTTCGACAGGGGCATCGACGAGCAGTACTTC.

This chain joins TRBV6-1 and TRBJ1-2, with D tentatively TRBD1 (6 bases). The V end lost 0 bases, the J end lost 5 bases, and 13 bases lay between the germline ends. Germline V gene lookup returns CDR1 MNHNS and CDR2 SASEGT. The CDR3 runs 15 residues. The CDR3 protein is CASSEALRQGYGYTF. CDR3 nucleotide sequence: TGTGCCAGCAGTGAAGCGCTTCGGCAGGGGTATGGCTACACCTTC.

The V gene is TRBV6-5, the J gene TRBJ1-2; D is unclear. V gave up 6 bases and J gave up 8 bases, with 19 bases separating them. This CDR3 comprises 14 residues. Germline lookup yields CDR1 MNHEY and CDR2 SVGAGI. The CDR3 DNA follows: TGTGCCAGCAGCCGCCGGGATCCTCAGAAGGGCTACACCTTC. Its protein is CASSRRDPQKGYTF.

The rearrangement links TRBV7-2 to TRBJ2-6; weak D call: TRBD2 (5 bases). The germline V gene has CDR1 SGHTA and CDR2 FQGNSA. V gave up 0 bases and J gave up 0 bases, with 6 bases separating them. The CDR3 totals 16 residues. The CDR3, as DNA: TGTGCCAGCAGCTTAGCGGGGAGCTCTGGGGCCAACGTCCTGACTTTC. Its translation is CASSLAGSSGANVLTF.

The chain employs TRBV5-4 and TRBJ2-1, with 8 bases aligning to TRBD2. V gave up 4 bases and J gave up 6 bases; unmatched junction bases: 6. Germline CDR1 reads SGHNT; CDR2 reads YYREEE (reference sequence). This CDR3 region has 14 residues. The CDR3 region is CASSARGGVNEQFF. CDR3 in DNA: TGTGCCAGCAGCGCTCGGGGGGGTGTCAATGAGCAGTTCTTC. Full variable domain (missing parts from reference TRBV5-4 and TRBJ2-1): ETGVTQSPTHLIKTRGQQVTLRCSSQSGHNTVSWYQQALGQGPQFIFQYYREEENGRGNFPPRFSGLQFPNYSSELNVNALELDDSALYLCASSARGGVNEQFFGPGTRLTVL.

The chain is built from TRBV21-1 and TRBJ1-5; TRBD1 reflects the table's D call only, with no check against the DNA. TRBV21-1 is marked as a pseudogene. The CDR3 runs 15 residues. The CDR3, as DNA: TGTGCCAGCAGCTTCTCAGGACATCCGCATCAGCCCCAGCATTTT. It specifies CASSFSGHPHQPQHF.

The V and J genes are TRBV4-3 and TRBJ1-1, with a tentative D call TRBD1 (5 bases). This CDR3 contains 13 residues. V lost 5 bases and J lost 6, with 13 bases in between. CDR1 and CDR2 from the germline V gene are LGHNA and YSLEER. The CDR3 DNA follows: TGCGCCAGCAGCATGGGGGGTATCGCTGAAGCTTTCTTT. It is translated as CASSMGGIAEAFF.

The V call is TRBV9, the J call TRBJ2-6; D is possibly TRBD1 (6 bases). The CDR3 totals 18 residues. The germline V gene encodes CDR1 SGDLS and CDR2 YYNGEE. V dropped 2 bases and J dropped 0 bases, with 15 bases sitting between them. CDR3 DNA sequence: TGTGCCAGCAGCGTCGGACAGTACAAGGGCTCTGGGGCCAACGTCCTGACTTTC. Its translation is CASSVGQYKGSGANVLTF.

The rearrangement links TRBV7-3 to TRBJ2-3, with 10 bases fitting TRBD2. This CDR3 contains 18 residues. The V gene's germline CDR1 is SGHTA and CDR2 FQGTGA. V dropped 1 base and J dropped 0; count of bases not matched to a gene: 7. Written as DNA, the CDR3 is TGTGCCAGCAGCTTAATGTCTAGCGGGGGTGTCAGCACAGATACGCAGTATTTT. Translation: CASSLMSSGGVSTDTQYF. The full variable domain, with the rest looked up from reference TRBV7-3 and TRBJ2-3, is GAGVSQTPSNKVTEKGKYVELRCDPISGHTALYWYRQSLGQGPEFLIYFQGTGAADDSGLPNDRFFAVRPEGSVSTLKIQRTERGDSAVYLCASSLMSSGGVSTDTQYFGPGTRLTVL.

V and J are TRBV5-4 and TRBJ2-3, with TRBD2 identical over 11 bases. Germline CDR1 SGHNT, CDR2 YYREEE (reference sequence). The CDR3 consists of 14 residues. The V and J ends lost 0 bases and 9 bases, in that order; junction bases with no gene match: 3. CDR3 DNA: TGTGCCAGCAGCTTGGGTAGCGGGGGGGCAACGCAGTATTTT. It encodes CASSLGSGGATQYF.

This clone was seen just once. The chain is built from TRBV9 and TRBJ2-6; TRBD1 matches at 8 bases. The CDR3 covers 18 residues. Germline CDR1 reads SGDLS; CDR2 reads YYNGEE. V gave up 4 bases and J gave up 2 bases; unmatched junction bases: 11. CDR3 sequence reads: CASSLTTGALAGANVLTF. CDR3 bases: TGTGCCAGCAGCTTAACGACAGGGGCACTTGCTGGGGCCAACGTCCTGACTTTC.

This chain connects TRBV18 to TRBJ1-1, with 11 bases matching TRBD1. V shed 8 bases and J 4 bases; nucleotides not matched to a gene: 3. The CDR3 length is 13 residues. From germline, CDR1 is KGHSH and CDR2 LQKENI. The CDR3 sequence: CASIGTGGTEAFF. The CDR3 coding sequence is TGTGCCAGCATCGGGACAGGGGGCACTGAAGCTTTCTTT. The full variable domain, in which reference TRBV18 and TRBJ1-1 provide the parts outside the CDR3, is NAGVMQNPRHLVRRRGQEARLRCSPMKGHSHVYWYRQLPEEGLKFMVYLQKENIIDESGMPKERFSAEFPKEGPSILRIQQVVRGDSAAYFCASIGTGGTEAFFGQGTRLTVV.

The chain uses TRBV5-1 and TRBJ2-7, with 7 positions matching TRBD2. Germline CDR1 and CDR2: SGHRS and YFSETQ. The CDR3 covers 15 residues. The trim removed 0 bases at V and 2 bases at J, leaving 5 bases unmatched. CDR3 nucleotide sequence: TGCGCCAGCAGCTTGGGGGCTAGCGGCCCCTACGAGCAGTACTTC. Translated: CASSLGASGPYEQYF.

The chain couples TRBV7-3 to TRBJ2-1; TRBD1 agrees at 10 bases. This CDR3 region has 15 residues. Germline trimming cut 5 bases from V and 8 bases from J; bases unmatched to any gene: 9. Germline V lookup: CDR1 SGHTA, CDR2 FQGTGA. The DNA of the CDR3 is TGTGCCAGCAGCCCCTCGCCGGGACAGGGGTATGAGCAGTTCTTC. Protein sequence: CASSPSPGQGYEQFF. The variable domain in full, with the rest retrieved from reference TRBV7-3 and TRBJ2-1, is GAGVSQTPSNKVTEKGKYVELRCDPISGHTALYWYRQSLGQGPEFLIYFQGTGAADDSGLPNDRFFAVRPEGSVSTLKIQRTERGDSAVYLCASSPSPGQGYEQFFGPGTRLTVL.

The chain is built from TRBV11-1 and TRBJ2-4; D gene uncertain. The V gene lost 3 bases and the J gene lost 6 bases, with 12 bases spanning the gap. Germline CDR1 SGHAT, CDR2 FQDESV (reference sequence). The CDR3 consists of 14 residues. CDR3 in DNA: TGTGCCAGCAGCTTGGCTTACGCTTCAAACATTCAGTACTTC. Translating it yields CASSLAYASNIQYF.

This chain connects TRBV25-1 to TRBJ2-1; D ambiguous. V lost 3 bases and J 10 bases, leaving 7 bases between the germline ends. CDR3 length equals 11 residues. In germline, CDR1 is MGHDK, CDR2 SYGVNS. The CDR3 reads CASSDRSEQFF. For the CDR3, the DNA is TGTGCCAGCAGTGACCGTTCGGAGCAGTTCTTC.